This T cell receptor beta chain was captured in a study of blood T cell repertoires in COVID-19. Trimming left V 2 bases short and J 4 bases short, with 11 bases between. CDR3 length: 15 amino acids. CDR1 and CDR2 from the germline V gene are KGHDR and SFDVKD. TCRdb's copy holds only in-frame clones and misses some; the assay was immunoSEQ multiplex PCR. The sample holds some 100,000 clones; about 86% are singletons and the top ten take roughly 8.1%. Sequences were obtained from peripheral blood. The V gene is TRBV24-1, the J gene TRBJ1-5, with D possibly matching TRBD1 (5 bases). The source is a woman in her 70s with acute or convalescent COVID-19. This CDR3 is CATSDSDSENQPQHF. The CDR3 DNA sequence: TGTGCCACCAGTGATTCAGACAGCGAGAATCAGCCCCAGCATTTT.